This passage covers 19 T cell receptor beta chains from one sample sequenced in a study of T cells in narcolepsy. The repertoire was sequenced with immunoSEQ multiplex PCR; TCRdb's copy has only in-frame clones and lacks some. The sample yields about 40,000 clones, approximately 89% seen once. The sequencing sample was made of CD45RA- memory CD4+ T cells from PBMCs. These receptors all come from a human donor with narcolepsy.

The V and J genes are TRBV5-1 and TRBJ2-2, with 7 bases fitting TRBD2. The ends lost 0 bases at V and 4 bases at J; junction bases unmatched: 3. CDR1 is SGHRS, CDR2 YFSETQ, per germline. This CDR3 contains 15 residues. CDR3 residues: CASSLERERTGELFF. Here the CDR3 DNA reads TGCGCCAGCAGCTTGGAGCGGGAACGCACCGGGGAGCTGTTTTTT.

This clone was recorded once. The chain links TRBV5-1 to TRBJ2-5, with 11 bases aligning to TRBD2. J gave up 1 base and V 4 bases, and 3 bases lay outside the gene matches. Per germline, CDR1 SGHRS and CDR2 YFSETQ. This CDR3 region has 15 residues. The CDR3 here is CASSPSGGIQETQYF. For the CDR3, the DNA is TGCGCCAGCAGCCCTAGCGGGGGGATCCAAGAGACCCAGTACTTC.

The chain combines TRBV2 with TRBJ2-1; 16 bases match TRBD2. Germline V gene sequence: CDR1 SNHLY, CDR2 FYNNEI. The CDR3 has 16 amino acids. With 4 bases clipped from V and 9 bases from J, the junction kept 6 bases outside the gene matches. The DNA of the CDR3 is TGTGCCAGCAGTGCAGGGACTAGCGGGAGGGGCGGTGAGCAGTTCTTC. It translates to CASSAGTSGRGGEQFF.

This clone was seen only a few times. V is TRBV18 and J is TRBJ2-7, with D possibly matching TRBD2 (6 bases). CDR1 is KGHSH, CDR2 LQKENI, per germline. The CDR3 loop spans 15 amino acids. The V and J ends lost 6 bases and 1 base respectively, with 16 bases between them. CDR3 in amino acids: CASSKGPGDSYEQYF. In DNA, the CDR3 is TGTGCCAGCTCCAAGGGACCGGGAGATTCCTACGAGCAGTACTTC.

The chain is built from TRBV11-2 and TRBJ1-4; D possibly corresponds to TRBD1 (5 bases). This CDR3 spans 15 amino acids. V lost 5 bases and J lost 7, with 17 bases in between. The germline CDR1 and CDR2 sequences are SGHAT and FQNNGV. Here the CDR3 reads CASSARWGGGEKLFF. Here the CDR3 DNA reads TGTGCCAGCAGCGCGAGATGGGGCGGCGGTGAAAAACTGTTTTTT.

V is TRBV19 and J is TRBJ2-2, with D maybe TRBD1 (6 bases). The germline gives CDR1 LNHDA, CDR2 SQIVND (reference sequence). V dropped 2 bases and J dropped 5 bases, with 12 bases sitting between them. This CDR3 has 15 amino acids. The CDR3 bases are TGTGCCAGTAGTATATTCAGGGGAAGGACCGGGGAGCTGTTTTTT. This sequence encodes CASSIFRGRTGELFF.

V gene TRBV7-9 combines with J gene TRBJ1-6; 7 bases map to TRBD1. Germline V lookup: CDR1 SEHNR, CDR2 FQNEAQ (reference sequence). Trimming at V came to 1 base and at J to 8 bases, leaving 2 bases not matched to a gene. There are 14 residues in the CDR3. CDR3 sequence (DNA): TGTGCCAGCAGCTTAGGCAGGGGGGATTCACCCCTCCACTTT. It codes for CASSLGRGDSPLHF. The whole variable domain, filled in from reference TRBV7-9 and TRBJ1-6, reads DTGVSQNPRHKITKRGQNVTFRCDPISEHNRLYWYRQTLGQGPEFLTYFQNEAQLEKSRLLSDRFSAERPKGSFSTLEIQRTEQGDSAMYLCASSLGRGDSPLHFGNGTRLTVT.

The gene calls are TRBV6-6 and TRBJ2-7; no clear D. This CDR3 spans 13 amino acids. V shed 0 bases and J shed 3 bases, with 6 bases lying between them. The germline gives CDR1 MNHNY, CDR2 SVGAGI (reference sequence). The CDR3 spells CASSYSLSYEQYF. CDR3 DNA: TGTGCCAGCAGTTACTCGCTAAGCTACGAGCAGTACTTC.

The chain has TRBV10-3 and TRBJ1-1, with 7 bases that match TRBD1. Trimming took 2 bases from V and 1 from J; bases not matched to a gene: 10. The V gene's germline CDR1 is ENHRY and CDR2 SYGVKD. The CDR3 contains 17 residues. The chain's CDR3 is CAISERDSASTNTEAFF. The CDR3 DNA follows: TGTGCCATCAGTGAGCGGGACAGTGCCAGCACGAACACTGAAGCTTTCTTT.

This chain links TRBV10-1 with TRBJ1-2; TRBD1 might be the D (5 bases). Trimming removed 4 bases at V and 8 bases at J, with 20 bases between. Germline CDR1 WNHNN, CDR2 SYGVQD (reference sequence). The CDR3 loop spans 15 amino acids. In nucleotides, the CDR3 is TGCGCCAGCAGTGTTTTAGGGACTCCGAAAGTAGGCTACACCTTC. The encoded protein is CASSVLGTPKVGYTF.

This chain links TRBV18 with TRBJ2-7; D is unresolved. Germline V lookup: CDR1 KGHSH, CDR2 LQKENI. The V gene lost 6 bases and the J gene lost 0 bases, with 15 bases spanning the gap. The CDR3 runs to 15 residues. The CDR3 bases are TGTGCCAGCTCCTTTTCGCCGGAAGGCTCCTACGAGCAGTACTTC. It translates to CASSFSPEGSYEQYF.

This clone was recorded once. The chain links TRBV7-6 to TRBJ2-5, with a tentative D call TRBD2 (5 bases). CDR3 size: 17 residues. Trimming pared 1 base from V and 5 bases from J, leaving 20 bases between. Germline assignment: CDR1 SGHVS and CDR2 FNYEAQ. In nucleotides, the CDR3 is TGTGCCAGCAGCTTAGAGAACGGCTACGGGGAATCGGAGACCCAGTACTTC. Protein: CASSLENGYGESETQYF.

This clone has only one observation. The V gene is TRBV11-3, the J gene TRBJ2-1; D not certain. Germline assignment: CDR1 SGHNT and CDR2 YENEEA. V lost 3 bases and J 8 bases, leaving 5 bases between the germline ends. This CDR3 is 11 amino acids long. The CDR3 reads CASSFMDEQFF. CDR3 sequence (DNA): TGTGCCAGCAGCTTTATGGATGAGCAGTTCTTC.

The chain uses TRBV5-1 and TRBJ1-4; no definite D call. This CDR3 spans 15 amino acids. V shed 4 bases and J shed 3 bases, with 13 bases lying between them. From germline, CDR1 is SGHRS and CDR2 YFSETQ. The DNA of the CDR3 is TGCGCCAGCAGCCCTATGGGCGCAGCTAATGAAAAACTGTTTTTT. Protein sequence: CASSPMGAANEKLFF.

In this sample, this clone turned up once. This sequence joins TRBV4-3 and TRBJ2-5, with 12 nucleotides matching TRBD2. The CDR3 is 18 residues long. Per germline, CDR1 LGHNA and CDR2 YSLEER. J gave up 4 bases and V 1 base, and 10 bases lay outside the gene matches. CDR3 sequence reads: CASSQVAGASGGAETQYF. The CDR3 coding sequence is TGCGCCAGCAGCCAAGTTGCGGGGGCTAGCGGGGGGGCAGAGACCCAGTACTTC.

The gene calls are TRBV28 and TRBJ2-1, with a possible D match to TRBD2 (6 bases). Germline values: CDR1 MDHEN, CDR2 SYDVKM. CDR3 length: 14 amino acids. V lost 7 bases to trimming and J lost 0 bases, with 10 bases between them. The CDR3 sequence: CASNLGSSYNEQFF. The CDR3 nucleotides are TGTGCCAGCAACCTCGGGAGCTCCTACAATGAGCAGTTCTTC.

The V gene is TRBV28, the J gene TRBJ2-6; TRBD2 is a possible D gene (5 bases). CDR3 size: 15 residues. Germline V gives CDR1 MDHEN, CDR2 SYDVKM. V gave up 8 bases and J gave up 2 bases, with 13 bases separating them. CDR3: CASGGVGTGANVLTF. In DNA, the CDR3 is TGTGCCAGCGGAGGTGTGGGAACTGGGGCCAACGTCCTGACTTTC.

In this sample, this clone turned up once. J is TRBJ2-7 and V is TRBV27, with TRBD2 matching 10 bases. The CDR3 sequence is 15 residues long. In germline, CDR1 is MNHEY, CDR2 SMNVEV (reference sequence). Trimming removed 3 bases from V and 6 bases from J; junction bases left unmatched: 8. The CDR3 here is CASSFRTSGPFEQYF. In DNA, the CDR3 is TGTGCCAGCAGTTTCCGGACTAGCGGTCCTTTCGAGCAGTACTTC.

CDR3 nucleotide sequence: TGTGCCAGCTCACCGGATTTTAACTATGGCTACACCTTC. Amino acids: CASSPDFNYGYTF. The V call is TRBV18, the J call TRBJ1-2; D gene uncertain. Germline V gene lookup returns CDR1 KGHSH and CDR2 LQKENI. Trimming pared 3 bases from V and 1 base from J, leaving 6 bases between. CDR3 length: 13 amino acids.